One and the same sample provided the 4 T cell receptor beta chains below, sequenced in a study of sequential checkpoint blockade in melanoma. Libraries were prepared by immunoSEQ multiplex PCR; TCRdb keeps only in-frame clonotypes and omits some of them. Of approximately 9,300 clones in the sample, around three quarters were seen once. Treatment of the sample: randomized to nivolumab then ipilimumab (arm A) or the reverse (arm B). Sequenced material: CD8+ T cells sorted from blood (inferred from file names), taken from a patient given nivolumab and ipilimumab in sequence. The receptors stem from a human donor with melanoma.

The chain has TRBV4-1 and TRBJ2-1, with 7 bases fitting TRBD1. Germline CDR1 reads MGHRA; CDR2 reads YSYEKL. The CDR3 covers 15 residues. V was clipped by 0 bases and J by 7 bases; unmatched bases: 6. CDR3 residues: CASSQEDRAGNEQFF. For the CDR3, the DNA is TGCGCCAGCAGCCAAGAAGACAGGGCCGGGAATGAGCAGTTCTTC.

This clone was observed a single time. The V gene is TRBV29-1, the J gene TRBJ2-1; 8 bases map to TRBD2. Trimming removed 7 bases from V and 6 bases from J; junction bases left unmatched: 5. This CDR3 contains 12 residues. The germline V gene has CDR1 SQVTM and CDR2 ANQGSEA. CDR3: CSALAGINEQFF. Written as DNA, the CDR3 is TGCAGCGCCTTAGCGGGGATCAATGAGCAGTTCTTC.

The chain recombines TRBV11-2 with TRBJ2-7, with a weak D call TRBD1 (6 bases). Germline CDR1 SGHAT, CDR2 FQNNGV. The length of the CDR3 is 14 residues. The V end lost 2 bases, the J end lost 4 bases, and 12 bases lay between the germline ends. The CDR3 nucleotides read TGTGCCAGCAGCTTAATACAGGGATCTTACGAGCAGTACGTC. This sequence encodes CASSLIQGSYEQYV.

This chain connects TRBV7-9 to TRBJ1-2; weak D call: TRBD1 (5 bases). The CDR3 runs to 15 residues. CDR1 is SEHNR, CDR2 FQNEAQ, per germline (reference sequence). Trimming removed 2 bases from V and 1 base from J, with 11 bases in between. CDR3 region: CASSLTGAINYGYTF. The DNA for the CDR3 is TGTGCCAGCAGCTTAACAGGAGCCATTAACTATGGCTACACCTTC.